This T cell receptor beta chain originates from a study of blood T cell repertoires in COVID-19. Study-wide context: From the United States, Italy and Spain came samples of acute and convalescent COVID-19.

The protocol was immunoSEQ multiplex PCR, while the TCRdb copy is restricted to in-frame clones and leaves out a portion. This table holds some 340,000 clones, approximately 91% found once. A remark on this clone: Compared with germline, one end of the junction differs, possibly owing to a read error. At the DNA level, this CDR3 is encoded by other sequences in the same sample as well.

In germline, CDR1 is SGHAT, CDR2 FQNNGV. The CDR3 covers 16 residues. Participants, about 18 to 90 years old, spanned around 26 US areas. Exposed enrollees had met someone with a PCR-confirmed or clinician-diagnosed COVID-19 case at some point within the 2 weeks before study entry. The sample comprised PBMCs or T cells enriched from blood (not recorded which). The receptor was isolated from a woman aged 25 to 39 who had been exposed to COVID-19. The genes are TRBV11-2 and TRBJ1-3; 8 bases align to TRBD1. CDR3 sequence: CASSLWGTGAGNTIYF. CDR3 coding DNA: TGTGCCAGTAGCTTATGGGGGACAGGAGCTGGAAACACCATATATTTT.